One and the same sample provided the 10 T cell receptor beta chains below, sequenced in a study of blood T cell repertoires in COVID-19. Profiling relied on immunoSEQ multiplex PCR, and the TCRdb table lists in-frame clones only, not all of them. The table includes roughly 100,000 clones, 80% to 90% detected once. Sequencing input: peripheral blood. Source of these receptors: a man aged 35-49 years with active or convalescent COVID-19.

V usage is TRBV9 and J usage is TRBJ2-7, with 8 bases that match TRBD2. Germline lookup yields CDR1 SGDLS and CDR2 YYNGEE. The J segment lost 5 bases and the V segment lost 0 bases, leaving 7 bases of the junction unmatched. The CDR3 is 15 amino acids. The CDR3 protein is CASSVDDRGGDEQYF. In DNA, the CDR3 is TGTGCCAGCAGCGTAGACGACCGGGGGGGCGACGAGCAGTACTTC.

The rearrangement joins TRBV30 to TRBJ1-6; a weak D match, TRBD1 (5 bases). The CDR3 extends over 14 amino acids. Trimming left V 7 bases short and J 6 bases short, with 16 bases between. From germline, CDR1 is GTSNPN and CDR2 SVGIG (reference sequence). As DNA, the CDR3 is TGTGCCTCTCACCCGGGGGGGGTTAATTCACCCCTCCACTTT. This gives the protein CASHPGGVNSPLHF. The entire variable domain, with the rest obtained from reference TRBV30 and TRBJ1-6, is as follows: SQTIHQWPATLVQPVGSPLSLECTVEGTSNPNLYWYRQAAGRGLQLLFYSVGIGQISSEVPQNLSASRPQDRQFILSSKKLLLSDSGFYLCASHPGGVNSPLHFGNGTRLTVT.

The CDR3 sequence: CASSLAYRGANEQFF. CDR3 nucleotide sequence: TGCGCCAGCAGCTTGGCCTATCGGGGGGCCAATGAGCAGTTCTTC. The chain employs TRBV5-1 and TRBJ2-1; D is perhaps TRBD2 (7 bases). V lost 0 bases and J 6 bases, leaving 13 bases between the germline ends. CDR1 and CDR2 from the germline V gene are SGHRS and YFSETQ. This CDR3 has 15 amino acids.

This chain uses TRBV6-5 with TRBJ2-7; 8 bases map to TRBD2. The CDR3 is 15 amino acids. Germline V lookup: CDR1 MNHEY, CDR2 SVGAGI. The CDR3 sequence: CAEGPGGSDRGEQYF. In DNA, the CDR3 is TGTGCTGAGGGGCCGGGGGGGAGCGATCGTGGGGAGCAGTACTTC.

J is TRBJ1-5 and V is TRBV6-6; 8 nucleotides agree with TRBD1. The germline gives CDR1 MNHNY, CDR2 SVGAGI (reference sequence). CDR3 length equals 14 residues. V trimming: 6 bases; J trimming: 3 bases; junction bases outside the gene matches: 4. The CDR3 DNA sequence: TGTGCCAGCAGACCGACAGGGGTCAATCAGCCCCAGCATTTT. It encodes CASRPTGVNQPQHF.

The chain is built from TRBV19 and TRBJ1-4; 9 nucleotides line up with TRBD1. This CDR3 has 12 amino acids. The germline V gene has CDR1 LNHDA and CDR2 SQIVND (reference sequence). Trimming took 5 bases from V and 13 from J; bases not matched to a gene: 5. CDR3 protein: CASSLGQGGLFF. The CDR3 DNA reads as TGTGCCAGTAGTCTGGGACAGGGCGGACTGTTTTTT.

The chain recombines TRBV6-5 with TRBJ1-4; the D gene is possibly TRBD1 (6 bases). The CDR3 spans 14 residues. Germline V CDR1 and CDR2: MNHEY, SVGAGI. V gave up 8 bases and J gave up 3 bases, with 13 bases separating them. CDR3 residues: CASGQQGPNEKLFF. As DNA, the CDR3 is TGTGCCAGCGGCCAACAGGGTCCTAATGAAAAACTGTTTTTT.

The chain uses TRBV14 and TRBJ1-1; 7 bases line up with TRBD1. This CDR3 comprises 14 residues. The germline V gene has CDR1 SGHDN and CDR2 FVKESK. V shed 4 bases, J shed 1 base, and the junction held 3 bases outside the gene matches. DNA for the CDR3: TGTGCCAGCAGCCCCGGACAGGCGAACACTGAAGCTTTCTTT. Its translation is CASSPGQANTEAFF.

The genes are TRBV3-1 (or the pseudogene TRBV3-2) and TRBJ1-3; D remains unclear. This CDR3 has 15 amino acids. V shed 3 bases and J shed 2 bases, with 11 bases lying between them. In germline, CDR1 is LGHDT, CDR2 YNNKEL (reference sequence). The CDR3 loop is CASSHLAFTGNTIYF. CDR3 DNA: TGTGCCAGCAGCCATCTAGCCTTTACTGGAAACACCATATATTTT.

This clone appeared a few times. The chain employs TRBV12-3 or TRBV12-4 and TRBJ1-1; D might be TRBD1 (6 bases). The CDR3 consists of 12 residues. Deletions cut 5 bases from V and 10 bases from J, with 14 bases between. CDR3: CASSTNRAGAFF. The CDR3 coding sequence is TGTGCCAGCAGTACGAACAGGGCCGGAGCTTTCTTT.